The rows below give T cell receptor beta chains drawn from one sample of a study of cytomegalovirus exposure and HLA in healthy donors. TCRdb's table, derived via immunoSEQ multiplex PCR, lists solely in-frame clones and lacks some. This table holds some 220,000 clones, more than 60% found once. The sequenced material came from PBMCs. Receptors originate from a woman aged 55-69 years in good health and CMV-seropositive. Both conserved end residues are part of each CDR3. The D gene is left open where the match is weak. The listing skips clone size in some rows; elsewhere it reads once, few, many or a size class.

clone size: NA
V gene: TRBV27
D gene: NA
J gene: TRBJ2-1
CDR3 DNA: TGTGCCAGCAGTTTTAGATTGCACAATGAGCAGTTCTTC
CDR3 protein: CASSFRLHNEQFF

clone size: few
V gene: TRBV15
D gene: NA
J gene: TRBJ2-3
CDR3 DNA: TGTGCCACTCGAGGGGGAGATACGCAGTATTTT
CDR3 protein: CATRGGDTQYF

clone size: once
V gene: TRBV5-1
D gene: TRBD2
J gene: TRBJ2-7
CDR3 DNA: TGCGCCAGCAGCTTGGTTGGCGGGAGCCTGGACGAGCAGTACTTC
CDR3 protein: CASSLVGGSLDEQYF

clone size: few
V gene: TRBV9
D gene: NA
J gene: TRBJ2-3
CDR3 DNA: TGTGCCAGTAACGAACTACCTACAGATACGCAGTATTTT
CDR3 protein: CASNELPTDTQYF

clone size: NA
V gene: TRBV7-2
D gene: NA
J gene: TRBJ2-1
CDR3 DNA: TGTGCCAGCAGCTTCTCCCCCTTCAATGAGCAGTTCTTC
CDR3 protein: CASSFSPFNEQFF

clone size: NA
V gene: TRBV2
D gene: TRBD1
J gene: TRBJ2-1
CDR3 DNA: TGTGCCAGCAGTTCGGACAGGTACAATGAGCAGTTCTTC
CDR3 protein: CASSSDRYNEQFF

clone size: NA
V gene: TRBV6-1
D gene: NA
J gene: TRBJ1-2
CDR3 DNA: TGTGCCAGCAGTGAATCTTGGGGAGCTGGCTACACCTTC
CDR3 protein: CASSESWGAGYTF

clone size: NA
V gene: TRBV25-1
D gene: TRBD2
J gene: TRBJ2-3
CDR3 DNA: TGTGCCAGTGGACCGCGGGGGGGCCGTGATACGCAGTATTTT
CDR3 protein: CASGPRGGRDTQYF

clone size: NA
V gene: TRBV19
D gene: TRBD1
J gene: TRBJ2-1
CDR3 DNA: TGTGCCAGTAGTATAAGGGGCGCAGGGGGTGAGCAGTTCTTC
CDR3 protein: CASSIRGAGGEQFF

clone size: NA
V gene: TRBV6-5
D gene: NA
J gene: TRBJ2-3
CDR3 DNA: TGTGCCAGCAGTAAGAGGGACTCCCGCACAGATACGCAGTATTTT
CDR3 protein: CASSKRDSRTDTQYF

clone size: NA
V gene: TRBV25-1
D gene: NA
J gene: TRBJ2-7
CDR3 DNA: TGTGCCAGCAGAGGGGGTTTAGGGTACGAGCAGTACTTC
CDR3 protein: CASRGGLGYEQYF

clone size: NA
V gene: TRBV5-8
D gene: TRBD1
J gene: TRBJ1-6
CDR3 DNA: TGTGCCAGCAGCGTGGGACAGATAAATTCACCCCTCCACTTT
CDR3 protein: CASSVGQINSPLHF

clone size: NA
V gene: TRBV5-1
D gene: TRBD1
J gene: TRBJ2-3
CDR3 DNA: TGCGCCAGCAGCTTTGGGGGACAGAGGACAGATACGCAGTATTTT
CDR3 protein: CASSFGGQRTDTQYF

clone size: NA
V gene: TRBV5-1
D gene: NA
J gene: TRBJ2-5
CDR3 DNA: TGCGCCAGCAGCTTGGGATCGGGGGGCTGGGAGACCCAGTACTTC
CDR3 protein: CASSLGSGGWETQYF

clone size: NA
V gene: TRBV2
D gene: NA
J gene: TRBJ1-2
CDR3 DNA: TGTGCCAGCAGTGAAGCGGTGCAGGGCTATGGCTACACCTTC
CDR3 protein: CASSEAVQGYGYTF

clone size: once
V gene: TRBV29-1
D gene: TRBD2
J gene: TRBJ2-1
CDR3 DNA: TGCAGCGTTGTGACTAGCGGGACACTCAATGAGCAGTTCTTC
CDR3 protein: CSVVTSGTLNEQFF

clone size: NA
V gene: TRBV29-1
D gene: NA
J gene: TRBJ2-7
CDR3 DNA: TGCAGCGTTATTCGGCGGACTGGAACCTACGAGCAGTACTTC
CDR3 protein: CSVIRRTGTYEQYF

clone size: NA
V gene: TRBV7-9
D gene: TRBD1
J gene: TRBJ2-7
CDR3 DNA: TGTGCCAGCAGTGTTAGGGGTGGGACAGCCTACGAGCAGTACTTC
CDR3 protein: CASSVRGGTAYEQYF

clone size: NA
V gene: TRBV7-3
D gene: TRBD2
J gene: TRBJ2-3
CDR3 DNA: TGTGCCAGCAGCTCGAGGACTAGCGGGGCAGATACGCAGTATTTT
CDR3 protein: CASSSRTSGADTQYF

clone size: NA
V gene: TRBV19
D gene: TRBD1
J gene: TRBJ1-5
CDR3 DNA: TGTGCCAGTAGTATAGTCTGGGACAGGGACAATCAGCCCCAGCATTTT
CDR3 protein: CASSIVWDRDNQPQHF

clone size: NA
V gene: TRBV11-3
D gene: TRBD2
J gene: TRBJ2-1
CDR3 DNA: TGTGCCAGCAGCTTGACTAGCGAGTACAATGAGCAGTTCTTC
CDR3 protein: CASSLTSEYNEQFF

clone size: NA
V gene: TRBV4-2
D gene: TRBD2
J gene: TRBJ2-5
CDR3 DNA: TGTGCCAGCAGCCAATCAGCGGGGGTGGCGGAGACCCAGTACTTC
CDR3 protein: CASSQSAGVAETQYF

clone size: NA
V gene: TRBV5-8
D gene: TRBD1
J gene: TRBJ1-1
CDR3 DNA: TGTGCCAGCAGCTACAACCGGGACAGCAAAGCTTTCTTT
CDR3 protein: CASSYNRDSKAFF

clone size: NA
V gene: TRBV2
D gene: NA
J gene: TRBJ1-5
CDR3 DNA: TGTGCCAGCCCTCGGGGTAGGGAATATCAGCCCCAGCATTTT
CDR3 protein: CASPRGREYQPQHF

clone size: NA
V gene: TRBV30
D gene: NA
J gene: TRBJ2-7
CDR3 DNA: TGTGCCTGGAGTCCGACAGGACCCTACGAGCAGTACTTC
CDR3 protein: CAWSPTGPYEQYF

clone size: few
V gene: TRBV5-1
D gene: NA
J gene: TRBJ2-3
CDR3 DNA: TGCGCCAGCAGCTTAGCCAGCGGGAGCACAGATACGCAGTATTTT
CDR3 protein: CASSLASGSTDTQYF